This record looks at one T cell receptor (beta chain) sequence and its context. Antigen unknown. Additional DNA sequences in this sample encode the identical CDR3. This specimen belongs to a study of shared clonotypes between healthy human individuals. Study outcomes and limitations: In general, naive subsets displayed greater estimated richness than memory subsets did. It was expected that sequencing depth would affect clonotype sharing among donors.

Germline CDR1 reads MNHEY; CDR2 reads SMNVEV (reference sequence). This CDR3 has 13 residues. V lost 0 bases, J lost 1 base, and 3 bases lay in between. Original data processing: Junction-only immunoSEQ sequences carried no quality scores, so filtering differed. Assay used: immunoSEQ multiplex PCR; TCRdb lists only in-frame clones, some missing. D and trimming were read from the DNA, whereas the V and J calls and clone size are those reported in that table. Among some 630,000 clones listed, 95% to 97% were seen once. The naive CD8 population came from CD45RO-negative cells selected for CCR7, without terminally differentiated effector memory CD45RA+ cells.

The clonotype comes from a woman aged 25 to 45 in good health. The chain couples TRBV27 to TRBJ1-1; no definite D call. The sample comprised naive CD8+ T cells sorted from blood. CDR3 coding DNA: TGTGCCAGCAGTTTATCTCCGAACACTGAAGCTTTCTTT. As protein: CASSLSPNTEAFF.